Listed below are T cell receptor beta chains from one sample, sequenced in a study of blood T cell repertoires in COVID-19. Clones were sequenced by immunoSEQ multiplex PCR, and TCRdb holds only the in-frame ones, with some missing. The sample holds 320,000 or so clones, less than 90% seen once. Sequencing was carried out using PBMCs or T cells enriched from blood (not recorded which). These receptors were collected from a woman aged 30 to 39 who had recovered from COVID-19. CDR3s include the opening cysteine and the closing phenylalanine or tryptophan. A D gene is named only where the DNA matches it firmly. Clone size is given for some rows only: seen once, a few or many times, or a class if the clone is expanded.

J gene: TRBJ1-4; V gene: TRBV9; D gene: TRBD1; clone size: -; CDR3 DNA: TGTGCCAGCAGCCCACAGGGGGCTAATGAAAAACTGTTTTTT; CDR3 protein: CASSPQGANEKLFF
J gene: TRBJ2-7; V gene: TRBV15; D gene: -; clone size: -; CDR3 DNA: TGTGCCACCAGCAGTAGCGGACCCTACGAGCAGTACTTC; CDR3 protein: CATSSSGPYEQYF
J gene: TRBJ1-1; V gene: TRBV9; D gene: -; clone size: -; CDR3 DNA: TGTGCCAGCAGCGTAGGATGGGACACCACGAACACTGAAGCTTTCTTT; CDR3 protein: CASSVGWDTTNTEAFF
J gene: TRBJ2-5; V gene: TRBV29-1; D gene: -; clone size: -; CDR3 DNA: TGCAGCGTTGGGGCCAGGAAGGAGACCCAGTACTTC; CDR3 protein: CSVGARKETQYF
J gene: TRBJ2-1; V gene: TRBV19; D gene: TRBD2; clone size: -; CDR3 DNA: TGTGCCAGTAGTGTGCTAGCGGGGGAAGGGGAGCAGTTCTTC; CDR3 protein: CASSVLAGEGEQFF
J gene: TRBJ2-4; V gene: TRBV19; D gene: -; clone size: -; CDR3 DNA: TGTGCCAGTAGTCCCCGGGGAGGGGGGGGCAAAAACATTCAGTACTTC; CDR3 protein: CASSPRGGGGKNIQYF
J gene: TRBJ2-3; V gene: TRBV5-1; D gene: -; clone size: -; CDR3 DNA: TGCGCCAGCAGCTTGGTCTCGACTAGCACAGATACGCAGTATTTT; CDR3 protein: CASSLVSTSTDTQYF
J gene: TRBJ2-4; V gene: TRBV7-2; D gene: -; clone size: -; CDR3 DNA: TGTGCCAGCAGCGGCCGGACAGAAAACATTCAGTACTTC; CDR3 protein: CASSGRTENIQYF
J gene: TRBJ1-1; V gene: TRBV9; D gene: -; clone size: -; CDR3 DNA: TGTGCCACCGCCGGGGGTCGGGACACTGAAGCTTTCTTT; CDR3 protein: CATAGGRDTEAFF
J gene: TRBJ1-2; V gene: TRBV3-1/TRBV3-2; D gene: TRBD1; clone size: -; CDR3 DNA: TGTGCCAGCAGCCAAGATATAGGCCAGGGGGCTAGCTATGGCTACACCTTC; CDR3 protein: CASSQDIGQGASYGYTF
J gene: TRBJ2-3; V gene: TRBV7-2; D gene: TRBD1; clone size: -; CDR3 DNA: TGTGCCGGCAACAGGGGGCGGGCAGATACGCAGTATTTT; CDR3 protein: CAGNRGRADTQYF
J gene: TRBJ2-7; V gene: TRBV5-6; D gene: -; clone size: -; CDR3 DNA: TGTGCCAGCAGCTTGGGAGTGAGCGGGTTTAGCTCCTACGAGCAGTACTTC; CDR3 protein: CASSLGVSGFSSYEQYF
J gene: TRBJ1-2; V gene: TRBV3-1/TRBV3-2; D gene: -; clone size: few; CDR3 DNA: TGTGCCAGCAGCCCCATGCAGGGGCGGGACTATGGCTACACCTTC; CDR3 protein: CASSPMQGRDYGYTF
J gene: TRBJ1-6; V gene: TRBV28; D gene: TRBD1; clone size: -; CDR3 DNA: TGTGCCAGCTCCCGGTTGGACAGGGATTCGTCACCCCTCCACTTT; CDR3 protein: CASSRLDRDSSPLHF
J gene: TRBJ1-2; V gene: TRBV10-1; D gene: -; clone size: -; CDR3 DNA: TGCGCCAGCAGTGACAGGGACTATGGCTACACCTTC; CDR3 protein: CASSDRDYGYTF
J gene: TRBJ1-4; V gene: TRBV10-3; D gene: TRBD1; clone size: few; CDR3 DNA: TGTGCCATCAGTGAGAGTGGGACAGGTGTTGAAAAACTGTTTTTT; CDR3 protein: CAISESGTGVEKLFF
J gene: TRBJ1-1; V gene: TRBV12-3/TRBV12-4; D gene: -; clone size: once; CDR3 DNA: TGTGCCAGCACGAAGGGGTTGAACACTGAAGCTTTCTTT; CDR3 protein: CASTKGLNTEAFF
J gene: TRBJ2-7; V gene: TRBV28; D gene: TRBD2; clone size: -; CDR3 DNA: TGTGCCAGCGGGACTAGAGTCTACGAGCAGTACTTC; CDR3 protein: CASGTRVYEQYF
J gene: TRBJ1-2; V gene: TRBV7-8; D gene: TRBD1; clone size: few; CDR3 DNA: TGTGCCAGCAGCGGACAGACAGGGGGCGTTGGCTACACCTTC; CDR3 protein: CASSGQTGGVGYTF
J gene: TRBJ2-5; V gene: TRBV5-1; D gene: TRBD2; clone size: -; CDR3 DNA: TGCGCCAGCAGCTCTGGACTAGCGGGGGGGCAAGAGACCCAGTACTTC; CDR3 protein: CASSSGLAGGQETQYF
J gene: TRBJ1-1; V gene: TRBV4-3; D gene: -; clone size: -; CDR3 DNA: TGCGCCAGCGCGATAGACGGGGGATCTGAAGCTTTCTTT; CDR3 protein: CASAIDGGSEAFF
J gene: TRBJ1-1; V gene: TRBV7-9; D gene: TRBD1; clone size: -; CDR3 DNA: TGTGCCAGCAGACGAAGACAGGGGGACACTGAAGCTTTCTTT; CDR3 protein: CASRRRQGDTEAFF
J gene: TRBJ1-2; V gene: TRBV5-1; D gene: -; clone size: -; CDR3 DNA: TGCGCCAGCAGCTTGGACGGGTCCTCTAACTATGGCTACACCTTC; CDR3 protein: CASSLDGSSNYGYTF
J gene: TRBJ1-6; V gene: TRBV7-6; D gene: TRBD1; clone size: -; CDR3 DNA: TGTGCCAGCAGCTTAACTCAGGGGGTGGGTTCACCCCTCCACTTT; CDR3 protein: CASSLTQGVGSPLHF
J gene: TRBJ2-1; V gene: TRBV28; D gene: TRBD1; clone size: once; CDR3 DNA: TGTGCCAGCAAGCCGGGACAGGGGTGGTTTGAGCAGTTCTTC; CDR3 protein: CASKPGQGWFEQFF
J gene: TRBJ2-3; V gene: TRBV24-1; D gene: TRBD2; clone size: -; CDR3 DNA: TGTGCCACCTCCGATAGCGGGGGGAACACAGATACGCAGTATTTT; CDR3 protein: CATSDSGGNTDTQYF
J gene: TRBJ1-6; V gene: TRBV27; D gene: -; clone size: -; CDR3 DNA: TGTGCCAGCAGTGCCTTCGGACAGAGCTTTAATTCACCCCTCCACTTT; CDR3 protein: CASSAFGQSFNSPLHF
J gene: TRBJ2-1; V gene: TRBV27; D gene: -; clone size: once; CDR3 DNA: TGTGCCAGCAGTTTCGAGACAGCCTACAATGAGCAGTTCTTC; CDR3 protein: CASSFETAYNEQFF
J gene: TRBJ2-1; V gene: TRBV7-9; D gene: TRBD2; clone size: -; CDR3 DNA: TGTGCCAGCAGCTTAGGCATAGCGGGGGGGCCGCAGTTCTTC; CDR3 protein: CASSLGIAGGPQFF
J gene: TRBJ2-2; V gene: TRBV10-2; D gene: TRBD2; clone size: once; CDR3 DNA: TGCGCCAGCAGCGAAACCGTCGGGACTAGCGGGGTGATGAACACCGGGGAGCTGTTTTTT; CDR3 protein: CASSETVGTSGVMNTGELFF
J gene: TRBJ1-1; V gene: TRBV27; D gene: -; clone size: -; CDR3 DNA: TGTGCCAGCAGTGTTCCGGGGACTGAAGCTTTCTTT; CDR3 protein: CASSVPGTEAFF
J gene: TRBJ1-2; V gene: TRBV20-1; D gene: -; clone size: -; CDR3 DNA: TGCAGTGCTAGTACTGGGACTACTTATGGCTACACCTTC; CDR3 protein: CSASTGTTYGYTF